In its sample, the clone carrying this T cell receptor (beta chain) was seen a few times. What it binds is not known. These data belong to a study of CD8+CD57+ T cells in acquired aplastic anemia. Study information: The sorted CD4+ and CD8+ cells yielded an average around 3.4 ug of DNA. Healthy donors had, on average, roughly 9.9 million reads for their CD4+ cells.

Study-level points and caveats: The study found no significant CD8+ Simpson's diversity difference between patients and controls. It was found that twenty-nine CD8+ CDR3 sequences were shared between patients and controls.

Genomic DNA was employed as the template in profiling TCR beta VDJ and CDR3. Via MiXCR, TCRdb re-called the reads, giving one row per CDR3 protein. The table includes some 48,000 distinct CDR3 sequences, over 60% detected once. This TCR derives from a human donor in good health, serving as a control. The specimen sequenced was sorted CD4+, CD8+, or CD8+CD57+ T cells (not recorded which) from PBMCs.

The CDR3 coding sequence is TGTGCCAGCAGGTCTAGCGGGGGCCTGCCCCACGAGCAGTACTTC. Translation gives CASRSSGGLPHEQYF. The V and J genes are TRBV2 and TRBJ2-7, with 10 nucleotides matching TRBD2. V lost 6 bases to trimming and J lost 5 bases; unmatched junction nucleotides: 10. Germline V gene sequence: CDR1 SNHLY, CDR2 FYNNEI. The CDR3 covers 15 residues.